A single sample is the source of the 16 T cell receptor beta chains below, sequenced in a study of shared clonotypes between healthy human individuals. Produced via immunoSEQ multiplex PCR; TCRdb's table is partial and in-frame only. The table has 2 million to 2.5 million clones, 85% to 95% seen once. The sequencing sample was made of naive CD4+ T cells from PBMCs. Subset indicated: CD45RA+ positively selected. The receptors shown here come from a man younger than 30 in good health. Some clones in this sample may be carry-over from other donors' samples.

CDR3 DNA sequence: TGTGCCAGCTCACGGGTAGTGGGACACACAGATACGCAGTATTTT. Encoded protein: CASSRVVGHTDTQYF. The genes are TRBV18 and TRBJ2-3; D might be TRBD1 (6 bases). The germline V and J ends were trimmed by 4 bases and 2 bases, with 13 bases remaining between them. The CDR3 has 15 amino acids. Germline V gene sequence: CDR1 KGHSH, CDR2 LQKENI.

This chain connects TRBV19 to TRBJ2-5, with D possibly being TRBD1 (6 bases). Looked up from germline, CDR1 is LNHDA and CDR2 is SQIVND (reference sequence). The CDR3 length is 13 residues. The V end was cut by 6 bases, the J end by 1 base, with 9 bases between. The DNA of the CDR3 is TGTGCCAGTAGCCGGGACACCCAAGAGACCCAGTACTTC. Translated: CASSRDTQETQYF.

The chain has TRBV7-9 and TRBJ2-1; 9 positions match TRBD2. V was clipped by 6 bases and J by 5 bases; unmatched bases: 14. Germline V CDR1 and CDR2: SEHNR, FQNEAQ (reference sequence). The CDR3 is 17 residues long. The CDR3 region is CASRSGPTSGQHNEQFF. In DNA, the CDR3 is TGTGCCAGCAGGTCCGGCCCGACTAGCGGACAACACAATGAGCAGTTCTTC. Looking up the rest from reference TRBV7-9 and TRBJ2-1 gives the full variable domain: DTGVSQNPRHKITKRGQNVTFRCDPISEHNRLYWYRQTLGQGPEFLTYFQNEAQLEKSRLLSDRFSAERPKGSFSTLEIQRTEQGDSAMYLCASRSGPTSGQHNEQFFGPGTRLTVL.

The rearrangement links TRBV5-1 to TRBJ2-7; either TRBD1 or TRBD2 may fit D (5 bases each). Germline CDR1 and CDR2: SGHRS and YFSETQ. Trimming removed 4 bases from V and 2 bases from J, with 16 bases in between. The CDR3 has 15 amino acids. The CDR3: CASSPSPSGPYEQYF. In DNA, the CDR3 is TGCGCCAGCAGCCCCAGCCCGTCGGGGCCCTACGAGCAGTACTTC.

The V gene is TRBV5-1, the J gene TRBJ2-7; unclear D gene. CDR1 is SGHRS, CDR2 YFSETQ, per germline. The CDR3 is 14 residues long. V lost 0 bases, J lost 4 bases, and 11 bases lay in between. The CDR3 sequence: CASSLVGSLYEQYF. The CDR3 DNA reads as TGCGCCAGCAGCTTGGTGGGATCCTTATACGAGCAGTACTTC. The full variable domain, completed using reference TRBV5-1 and TRBJ2-7, is KAGVTQTPRYLIKTRGQQVTLSCSPISGHRSVSWYQQTPGQGLQFLFEYFSETQRNKGNFPGRFSGRQFSNSRSEMNVSTLELGDSALYLCASSLVGSLYEQYFGPGTRLTVT.

The V and J genes are TRBV5-4 and TRBJ1-1; D gene unclear. V was shortened by 4 bases and J by 1 base, with 8 bases between the two germline ends. The germline CDR1 and CDR2 sequences are SGHNT and YYREEE (reference sequence). The CDR3 totals 13 residues. CDR3 amino acids: CASSQDQNTEAFF. CDR3 coding DNA: TGTGCCAGCAGCCAGGACCAGAACACTGAAGCTTTCTTT.

This clone has just one count. The chain is built from TRBV4-2 and TRBJ2-7; weak D call: TRBD1 (6 bases). Germline-derived CDR1 and CDR2 are LGHNA and YNFKEQ. The V and J ends lost 1 base and 2 bases respectively, with 12 bases between them. The CDR3 spans 15 residues. In DNA form, the CDR3 reads TGTGCCAGCAGCCAAGGGCTTGGGGGCCCCTACGAGCAGTACTTC. Residues: CASSQGLGGPYEQYF.

The chain joins TRBV9 to TRBJ2-1; 10 bases align to TRBD2. Germline lookup yields CDR1 SGDLS and CDR2 YYNGEE. The CDR3 is made up of 16 amino acids. After removal of 2 bases from V and 7 bases from J, the junction contained 9 bases not matched to a gene. CDR3 in DNA: TGTGCCAGCAGCGTTCTCTCTAGCGGGAGTAGAAATGAGCAGTTCTTC. Its translation is CASSVLSSGSRNEQFF.

This clone occurred a few times. The V gene is TRBV5-1, the J gene TRBJ1-1; D is ambiguous. CDR1 and CDR2 (germline): SGHRS, YFSETQ. The ends were cut back, 3 bases at V and 2 bases at J, with 11 bases in the middle. CDR3 length: 14 residues. CDR3 bases: TGCGCCAGCAGCTCAAATACAGCTAACACTGAAGCTTTCTTT. Translation: CASSSNTANTEAFF.

The chain uses TRBV7-9 and TRBJ2-7, with 11 positions matching TRBD2. Germline V gene sequence: CDR1 SEHNR, CDR2 FQNEAQ (reference sequence). The trim removed 2 bases at V and 9 bases at J, leaving 6 bases unmatched. The CDR3 contains 14 residues. The CDR3 DNA follows: TGTGCCAGCAGCTTATTAGCGGGAGGGGTCGTGCAGTACTTC. It is translated as CASSLLAGGVVQYF.

For the CDR3, the DNA is TGTGCCAGCAGTCAATCGGGACAGCGGAATGAAAAACTGTTTTTT. This encodes CASSQSGQRNEKLFF. The V and J genes are TRBV6-5 and TRBJ1-4; TRBD1 matches at 7 bases. This CDR3 is built from 15 residues. J was trimmed by 5 bases and V by 5 bases; bases with no gene match: 8. In germline, CDR1 is MNHEY, CDR2 SVGAGI.

V usage is TRBV30 and J usage is TRBJ2-7; 7 bases match TRBD1. CDR3 size: 12 residues. J gave up 7 bases and V 5 bases, and 8 bases lay outside the gene matches. Germline V gives CDR1 GTSNPN, CDR2 SVGIG (reference sequence). The CDR3 DNA follows: TGTGCCTGGGGACAGGCCAGTGGGGAGCAGTACTTC. It yields the protein CAWGQASGEQYF. The complete variable domain, with remaining parts taken from reference TRBV30 and TRBJ2-7, reads SQTIHQWPATLVQPVGSPLSLECTVEGTSNPNLYWYRQAAGRGLQLLFYSVGIGQISSEVPQNLSASRPQDRQFILSSKKLLLSDSGFYLCAWGQASGEQYFGPGTRLTVT.

This chain uses TRBV5-1 with TRBJ2-2; 11 bases agree with TRBD2. V dropped 0 bases and J dropped 6; count of bases not matched to a gene: 4. Germline CDR1 is SGHRS and CDR2 is YFSETQ. The CDR3 contains 16 residues. CDR3 in amino acids: CASSLEALAGAGELFF. The CDR3 nucleotides are TGCGCCAGCAGCTTGGAAGCACTAGCGGGAGCCGGGGAGCTGTTTTTT.

V usage is TRBV25-1 and J usage is TRBJ1-3; TRBD1 agrees at 7 bases. V shed 2 bases, J shed 0 bases, and the junction held 7 bases outside the gene matches. The CDR3 covers 17 residues. The germline V gene has CDR1 MGHDK and CDR2 SYGVNS. CDR3 sequence: CASSEDNRGDSGNTIYF. For the CDR3, the DNA is TGTGCCAGCAGTGAAGACAACAGGGGTGACTCTGGAAACACCATATATTTT.

The rearrangement joins TRBV11-2 to TRBJ2-1; 10 positions agree with TRBD2. The V segment lost 1 base and the J segment 15 bases; nucleotides outside the gene matches: 9. CDR1 is SGHAT and CDR2 is FQNNGV in the germline V gene. The CDR3 sequence is 14 residues long. CDR3 sequence: CASSLASLAGLPFF. CDR3 coding DNA: TGTGCCAGCAGCTTAGCCTCACTAGCGGGATTACCGTTCTTC.

The rearrangement links TRBV28 to TRBJ1-1, with 7 bases fitting TRBD1. CDR3 size: 14 residues. Germline trimming cut 6 bases from V and 0 bases from J; bases unmatched to any gene: 4. Germline values: CDR1 MDHEN, CDR2 SYDVKM. The chain's CDR3 is CASRTGLMNTEAFF. DNA of the CDR3: TGTGCCAGCAGGACAGGGCTCATGAACACTGAAGCTTTCTTT.